Given below is one TCR beta chain in context. The data were obtained in a study of blood T cell repertoires in COVID-19. For the study at large: Collection of acute and convalescent COVID-19 samples took place in the United States, Italy and Spain.

V was pared by 4 bases and J by 0 bases, with 16 bases between. This CDR3 comprises 18 residues. CDR1 and CDR2 from the germline V gene are ENHRY and SYGVKD. In the authors' workflow: From reference gene primer amplification, estimates of nucleated cell counts were derived. Assay used: immunoSEQ multiplex PCR; TCRdb lists only in-frame clones, some missing. That table furnishes V, J and clone size, whereas the DNA furnished D and trimming. The top ten hold roughly 2.8% of the sample, which has 70,000 to 100,000 clones, roughly 88% seen once. This TCR derives from a woman of 80 years or more with acute or convalescent COVID-19. The sequenced sample was peripheral blood. This chain joins TRBV10-3 and TRBJ2-6, with D possibly matching TRBD1 (6 bases). CDR3 DNA: TGTGCCATCAGTGGAGGGGACACCTCGAGCTCTGGGGCCAACGTCCTGACTTTC. It encodes CAISGGDTSSSGANVLTF.